Sequencing of this T cell receptor (beta chain) was carried out in a study of cytomegalovirus exposure and HLA in healthy donors. The CDR3 covers 11 residues. The germline gives CDR1 SGHDT, CDR2 YYEEEE. Trimming stripped 2 bases from V and 7 bases from J, with 4 bases between. Note on this clone: The antigen is unknown.

Regarding the study as a whole: In vitro testing confirmed a few CMV-associated chains as specific for CMV antigens.

Clones were read by immunoSEQ multiplex PCR, and TCRdb kept only the in-frame ones, dropping some. Of around 170,000 clones in the sample, 85% were seen once. J is TRBJ2-1 and V is TRBV5-6; no clear D. The receptor was isolated from a man aged 18 to 29 in good health and CMV-seropositive. Sequencing was performed on PBMCs. This chain's CDR3 is CASSFSNEQFF. The CDR3, as DNA: TGTGCCAGCAGCTTCAGTAATGAGCAGTTCTTC.